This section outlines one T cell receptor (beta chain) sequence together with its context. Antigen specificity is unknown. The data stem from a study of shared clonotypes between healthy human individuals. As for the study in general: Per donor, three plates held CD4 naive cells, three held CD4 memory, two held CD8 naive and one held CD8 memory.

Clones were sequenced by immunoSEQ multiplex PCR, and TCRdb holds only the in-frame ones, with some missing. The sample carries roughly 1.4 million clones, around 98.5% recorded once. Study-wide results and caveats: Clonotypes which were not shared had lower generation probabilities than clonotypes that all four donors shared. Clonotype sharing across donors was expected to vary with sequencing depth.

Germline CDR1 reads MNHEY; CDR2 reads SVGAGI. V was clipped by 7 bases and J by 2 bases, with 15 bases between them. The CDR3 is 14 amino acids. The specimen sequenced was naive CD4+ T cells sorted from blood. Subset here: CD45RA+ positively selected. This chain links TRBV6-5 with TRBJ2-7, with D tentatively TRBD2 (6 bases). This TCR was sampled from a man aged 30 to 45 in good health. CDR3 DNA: TGTGCCAGCACCAAAGGGACTCTCCCCTACGAGCAGTACTTC. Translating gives CASTKGTLPYEQYF.